This TCR beta chain was captured by sequencing in a study of blood T cell repertoires in COVID-19. For the study at large: The samples span acute and convalescent COVID-19 from the United States, Italy and Spain.

The Seattle patients, enrolled during active infection, were followed longitudinally. J gave up 3 bases and V 4 bases, and 17 bases lay outside the gene matches. This CDR3 has 19 residues. CDR1 SGDLS and CDR2 YYNGEE come from the germline V gene. Source study methods: Estimation of nucleated cell counts relied on the amplification of reference gene primers. Measured with immunoSEQ multiplex PCR; TCRdb has only the in-frame clones, and not every one. V and J calls and clone size are as listed in that table; D and trimming were resolved from the DNA. This sample yields about 200,000 clones, of which roughly 80% are seen a single time; 8.2% belongs to the top ten.

Sequenced: peripheral blood. J is TRBJ2-7 and V is TRBV9, with 12 bases matching TRBD2. The receptor's source is a woman older than 75 with COVID-19, enrolled during active disease. Here the CDR3 reads CASSFRLAGEPYLLYEQYF. DNA of the CDR3: TGTGCCAGCAGCTTCCGACTAGCGGGAGAGCCCTACCTCCTCTACGAGCAGTACTTC.